This T cell receptor beta chain comes out of a study of shared clonotypes between healthy human individuals. Study at large: Each donor's CD8 memory used one plate, CD8 naive two, each CD4 subset three.

This table comes from immunoSEQ multiplex PCR, and its TCRdb copy is limited to in-frame clones, with some not included. The repertoire consists of 2.3 million or so clones, with 90% to 95% occurring once and the leading ten covering 0.39%. The CDR3 length is 15 residues. V was shortened by 7 bases and J by 0 bases, with 13 bases between the two germline ends. Germline-derived CDR1 and CDR2 are LNHDA and SQIVND (reference sequence). Overall study findings and caveats: Generation probabilities of non-shared clonotypes were lower (relative to those shared by all four donors).

On this clone: Its cognate antigen is unknown.

The receptor was isolated from a man aged 18 to 29 in good health. Some clones in this sample may be carry-over from other donors' samples. The gene calls are TRBV19 and TRBJ1-5; no definite D call. The sample taken for sequencing was naive CD4+ T cells from PBMCs. Described subset: CD45RA+ positively selected. Written as DNA, the CDR3 is TGTGCCAGTATCTATAGGGCTAATAGCAATCAGCCCCAGCATTTT. Its translation: CASIYRANSNQPQHF.